This passage covers 18 T cell receptor beta chains from one sample sequenced in a study of cytomegalovirus exposure and HLA in healthy donors. Some clones are missing from TCRdb's copy, which holds only in-frame ones; the method was immunoSEQ multiplex PCR. Of roughly 60,000 clones listed, 96% are singletons. Sequencing was performed on PBMCs. The origin of the receptors is a man younger than 30 in good health and CMV-seronegative.

The chain is built from TRBV4-1 and TRBJ2-7; D is perhaps TRBD2 (5 bases). With 1 base removed from V and 2 bases from J, the gap between germline ends came to 18 bases. The CDR3 runs 17 residues. Germline CDR1 is MGHRA and CDR2 is YSYEKL. CDR3 DNA sequence: TGCGCCAGCAGCCAAGGGGTTGGTCTAGCCGTCCCCTACGAGCAGTACTTC. Amino acid sequence: CASSQGVGLAVPYEQYF.

The rearrangement links TRBV5-1 to TRBJ2-1; TRBD2 agrees at 10 bases. Trimming removed 5 bases from V and 5 bases from J; junction bases left unmatched: 34. The CDR3 runs to 24 residues. Germline assignment: CDR1 SGHRS and CDR2 YFSETQ. This CDR3 reads CASRSFTRPEGFIQGTSENNEQFF. CDR3 coding DNA: TGCGCCAGCAGGTCATTCACCCGTCCGGAGGGATTCATTCAAGGGACTAGCGAAAACAATGAGCAGTTCTTC.

The chain links TRBV28 to TRBJ1-5, with no clear D. CDR3 length: 14 amino acids. The germline CDR1 and CDR2 sequences are MDHEN and SYDVKM. Trimming pared 6 bases from V and 0 bases from J, leaving 9 bases between. CDR3 amino acids: CASRQRYSNQPQHF. The CDR3 nucleotides read TGTGCCAGCAGGCAGCGCTATAGCAATCAGCCCCAGCATTTT. Full variable domain (outside the CDR3, taken from reference TRBV28 and TRBJ1-5): DVKVTQSSRYLVKRTGEKVFLECVQDMDHENMFWYRQDPGLGLRLIYFSYDVKMKEKGDIPEGYSVSREKKERFSLILESASTNQTSMYLCASRQRYSNQPQHFGDGTRLSIL.

The chain has TRBV18 and TRBJ1-5; D is uncertain. The germline V gene has CDR1 KGHSH and CDR2 LQKENI. The CDR3 is 16 amino acids. The V end lost 4 bases, the J end lost 0 bases, and 13 bases lay between the germline ends. The CDR3 protein is CASSLTGSSSNQPQHF. The DNA for the CDR3 is TGTGCCAGCTCACTTACGGGGTCTTCTAGCAATCAGCCCCAGCATTTT.

The CDR3 DNA reads as TGTGCCAGCAGTGATGTCAAGGGGCAGTACGAGCAGTACTTC. Translation gives CASSDVKGQYEQYF. The chain has TRBV6-1 and TRBJ2-7, with D possibly matching TRBD1 (5 bases). There are 14 residues in the CDR3. V lost 3 bases and J 4 bases, leaving 13 bases between the germline ends. Looked up from germline, CDR1 is MNHNS and CDR2 is SASEGT.

The genes are TRBV7-2 and TRBJ2-7; 11 positions agree with TRBD2. The V gene's germline CDR1 is SGHTA and CDR2 FQGNSA. CDR3 size: 16 residues. Trimming removed 5 bases from V and 2 bases from J; junction bases left unmatched: 8. CDR3 region: CASSPSLAGGTYEQYF. The CDR3 bases are TGTGCCAGCAGCCCCAGCCTAGCGGGAGGTACCTACGAGCAGTACTTC.

The chain employs TRBV4-2 and TRBJ2-4, with a tentative D call TRBD2 (7 bases). Trimming stripped 6 bases from V and 3 bases from J, with 15 bases between. The CDR3 runs to 15 residues. Germline CDR1 LGHNA, CDR2 YNFKEQ. The CDR3 spells CASSEGGGDKNIQYF. The CDR3 DNA is TGTGCCAGCAGTGAGGGGGGAGGGGACAAAAACATTCAGTACTTC.

V and J are TRBV7-9 and TRBJ1-5; D remains unclear. Germline V CDR1 and CDR2: SEHNR, FQNEAQ (reference sequence). Trimming shortened V by 5 bases and J by 0 bases, and 11 bases separated the two germline ends. CDR3 length: 15 residues. CDR3 residues: CASSDTAYSNQPQHF. For the CDR3, the DNA is TGTGCCAGCAGCGACACCGCTTATAGCAATCAGCCCCAGCATTTT.

This sequence joins TRBV28 and TRBJ1-1; D unresolved. From germline, CDR1 is MDHEN and CDR2 SYDVKM. Trimming pared 3 bases from V and 6 bases from J, leaving 17 bases between. The CDR3 contains 15 residues. In DNA, the CDR3 is TGTGCCAGCAGTTTGCCCAGTCTGTCGCAAGCTGAAGCTTTCTTT. Protein: CASSLPSLSQAEAFF.

The chain has TRBV4-3 and TRBJ2-1; 8 positions match TRBD2. There are 16 residues in the CDR3. Looked up from germline, CDR1 is LGHNA and CDR2 is YSLEER. The J segment lost 7 bases and the V segment lost 6 bases, leaving 14 bases of the junction unmatched. The CDR3 DNA is TGCGCCAGCAGTTTTAACGTCGGGGGGGGTTGGAATGAGCAGTTCTTC. It codes for CASSFNVGGGWNEQFF.

The V gene is TRBV7-9, the J gene TRBJ2-6, with D unclear. CDR1 SEHNR and CDR2 FQNEAQ come from the germline V gene (reference sequence). The CDR3 has 15 amino acids. V dropped 4 bases and J dropped 2 bases, with 9 bases sitting between them. CDR3 DNA: TGTGCCAGCAGCTCAGGTCCAACTGGGGCCAACGTCCTGACTTTC. Its protein product is CASSSGPTGANVLTF. The whole variable domain, remainder taken from reference TRBV7-9 and TRBJ2-6, is DTGVSQNPRHKITKRGQNVTFRCDPISEHNRLYWYRQTLGQGPEFLTYFQNEAQLEKSRLLSDRFSAERPKGSFSTLEIQRTEQGDSAMYLCASSSGPTGANVLTFGAGSRLTVL.

This clone was seen just once. CDR3: CASSYNPGTGGTGYTF. For the CDR3, the DNA is TGCGCCAGCAGTTACAATCCCGGGACAGGGGGAACTGGCTACACCTTC. This sequence joins TRBV5-1 and TRBJ1-2, with 11 bases lining up with TRBD1. The CDR3 loop spans 16 amino acids. Germline CDR1 reads SGHRS; CDR2 reads YFSETQ. V was clipped by 5 bases and J by 7 bases; unmatched bases: 13.

The J gene is TRBJ2-5, the V gene TRBV6-4, with 10 nucleotides matching TRBD2. The junction had 2 bases not matched to a gene; V was cut back by 4 bases and J by 0 bases. The CDR3 has 15 residues. CDR1 and CDR2 from the germline V gene are MRHNA and SNTAGT. The CDR3 sequence: CASSVGTSDQETQYF. The DNA of the CDR3 is TGTGCCAGCAGTGTTGGGACTAGCGACCAAGAGACCCAGTACTTC.

This chain uses TRBV4-1 with TRBJ1-1, with a possible D match to TRBD1 (5 bases). This CDR3 is built from 15 residues. V lost 1 base and J 0 bases, leaving 9 bases between the germline ends. CDR1 and CDR2 (germline): MGHRA, YSYEKL. CDR3 amino acids: CASSQADRLNTEAFF. The CDR3 region has the DNA TGCGCCAGCAGCCAAGCTGACAGACTGAACACTGAAGCTTTCTTT.

The chain uses TRBV15 and TRBJ2-5; TRBD2 matches at 7 bases. This CDR3 is built from 14 residues. CDR1 LNHNV and CDR2 YYDKDF come from the germline V gene (reference sequence). The V gene end was trimmed by 1 base and the J gene end by 5 bases; junction bases not matched to a gene: 4. CDR3 amino acids: CATSRGGGSETQYF. CDR3 coding DNA: TGTGCCACCAGCAGAGGGGGCGGGAGTGAGACCCAGTACTTC.

The chain combines TRBV30 with TRBJ1-2; unclear D gene. V was pared by 4 bases and J by 5 bases, with 32 bases between. Germline values: CDR1 GTSNPN, CDR2 SVGIG (reference sequence). CDR3 length equals 19 residues. CDR3 region: CAWIPIRELQPPFKYGYTF. The CDR3 nucleotides read TGTGCCTGGATTCCTATAAGAGAGCTCCAACCACCTTTTAAGTATGGCTACACCTTC. Looking up the rest from reference TRBV30 and TRBJ1-2 gives the full variable domain: SQTIHQWPATLVQPVGSPLSLECTVEGTSNPNLYWYRQAAGRGLQLLFYSVGIGQISSEVPQNLSASRPQDRQFILSSKKLLLSDSGFYLCAWIPIRELQPPFKYGYTFGSGTRLTVV.

The rearrangement links TRBV7-9 to TRBJ2-7, with D perhaps TRBD2 (5 bases). Trimming took 5 bases from V and 4 from J, leaving 9 bases between them. The V gene's germline CDR1 is SEHNR and CDR2 FQNEAQ (reference sequence). The CDR3 covers 12 residues. Here the CDR3 DNA reads TGTGCCAGCAGCAAGACTACTTACGAGCAGTACTTC. It encodes CASSKTTYEQYF.

The rearrangement uses TRBV9 and TRBJ2-6; a possible D gene is TRBD2 (5 bases). CDR3 length equals 18 residues. V was pared by 5 bases and J by 0 bases, with 18 bases between. Germline-derived CDR1 and CDR2 are SGDLS and YYNGEE. The CDR3: CASRARAGGFSGANVLTF. As DNA, the CDR3 is TGTGCCAGCAGAGCCCGGGCAGGAGGATTCTCTGGGGCCAACGTCCTGACTTTC.